This T cell receptor (beta chain) was retrieved from a study of post-analysis software for immune sequencing data. General study findings and limits: The F measure placed samples prepared in the same batch into strongly shared clusters. TRBV5-6, TRBV5-1 and TRBV20-1 were among 4 or 5 TRBV segments more frequent in patients than controls.

V lost 8 bases and J lost 5, with 12 bases in between. There are 12 residues in the CDR3. Looked up from germline, CDR1 is DFQATT and CDR2 is SNEGSKA (reference sequence). This clonotype was detected a few times. Its antigen remains unknown. Researchers reported that TCR beta cDNA libraries carried unique molecular identifiers. TCRdb reanalysed the PCR reads using MiXCR and keeps one entry per CDR3 protein. The sample yields hundreds of thousands of distinct CDR3 sequences, roughly 29% seen once. The TCR originated in a girl between 5 and 17 years old with multiple sclerosis. J is TRBJ2-2 and V is TRBV20-1; D unresolved. The sequenced material came from blood. CDR3 loop: CSSISWTGELFF. The CDR3 DNA is TGCAGTTCTATATCGTGGACCGGGGAGCTGTTTTTT.